This T cell receptor beta chain was found in a study of glioma-infiltrating T cells after dendritic cell vaccination. Per germline, CDR1 SGHRS and CDR2 YFSETQ. The V gene lost 9 bases and the J gene lost 6 bases, with 18 bases spanning the gap. This CDR3 has 13 amino acids. Sequenced by immunoSEQ multiplex PCR; TCRdb stores in-frame clones only, minus some. The sample lists roughly 90,000 clones, around 86% seen once, with 15% to 17% in the top ten. Sequencing was performed on blood, taken before dendritic cell vaccination. The TCR was taken from a human donor with glioblastoma. The chain employs TRBV5-1 and TRBJ1-2; D might be TRBD1 (5 bases). The CDR3 DNA is TGCGCCACCGGACGGGGGGATCTCAATGGCTACACCTTC. Translation: CATGRGDLNGYTF.